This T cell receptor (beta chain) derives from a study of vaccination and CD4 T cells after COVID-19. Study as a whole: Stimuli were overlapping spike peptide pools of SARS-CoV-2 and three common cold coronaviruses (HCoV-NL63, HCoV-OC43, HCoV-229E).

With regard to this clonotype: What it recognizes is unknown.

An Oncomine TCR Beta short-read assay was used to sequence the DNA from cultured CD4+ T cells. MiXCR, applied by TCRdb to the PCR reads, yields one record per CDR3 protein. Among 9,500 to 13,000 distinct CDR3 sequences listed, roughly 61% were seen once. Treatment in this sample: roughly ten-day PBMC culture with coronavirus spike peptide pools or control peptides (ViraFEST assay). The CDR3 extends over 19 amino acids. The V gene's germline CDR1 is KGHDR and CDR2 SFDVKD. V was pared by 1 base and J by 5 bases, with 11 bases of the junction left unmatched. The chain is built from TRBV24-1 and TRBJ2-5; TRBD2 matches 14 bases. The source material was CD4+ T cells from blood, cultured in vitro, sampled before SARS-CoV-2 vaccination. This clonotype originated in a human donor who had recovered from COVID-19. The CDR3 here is CATSDLPGLAGVGGETQYF. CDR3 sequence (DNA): TGTGCCACCAGTGATTTACCGGGACTAGCGGGAGTGGGGGGGGAGACCCAGTACTTC.